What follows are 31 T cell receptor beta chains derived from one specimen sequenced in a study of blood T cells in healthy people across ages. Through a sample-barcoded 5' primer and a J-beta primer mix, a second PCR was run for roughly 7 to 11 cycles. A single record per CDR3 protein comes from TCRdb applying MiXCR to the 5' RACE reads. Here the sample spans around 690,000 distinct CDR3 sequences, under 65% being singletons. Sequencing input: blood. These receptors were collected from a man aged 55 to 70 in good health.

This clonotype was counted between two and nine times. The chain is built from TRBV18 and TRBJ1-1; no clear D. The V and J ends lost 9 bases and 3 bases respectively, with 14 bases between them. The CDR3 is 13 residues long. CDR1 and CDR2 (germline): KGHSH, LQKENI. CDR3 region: CASDYTRDTEAFF. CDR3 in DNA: TGTGCCAGTGATTACACGAGGGACACTGAAGCTTTCTTT. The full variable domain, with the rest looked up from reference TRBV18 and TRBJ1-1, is NAGVMQNPRHLVRRRGQEARLRCSPMKGHSHVYWYRQLPEEGLKFMVYLQKENIIDESGMPKERFSAEFPKEGPSILRIQQVVRGDSAAYFCASDYTRDTEAFFGQGTRLTVV.

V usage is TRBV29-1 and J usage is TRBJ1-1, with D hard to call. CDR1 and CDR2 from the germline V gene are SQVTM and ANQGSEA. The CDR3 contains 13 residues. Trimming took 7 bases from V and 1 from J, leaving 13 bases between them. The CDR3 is CSAPALGNTEAFF. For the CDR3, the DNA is TGCAGCGCCCCCGCCCTAGGGAACACTGAAGCTTTCTTT.

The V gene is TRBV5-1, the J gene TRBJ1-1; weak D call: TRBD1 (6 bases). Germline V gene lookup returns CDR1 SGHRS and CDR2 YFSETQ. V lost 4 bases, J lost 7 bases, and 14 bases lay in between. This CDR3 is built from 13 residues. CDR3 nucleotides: TGCGCCAGCAGCCTCGTGACAGGAGATGAAGCTTTCTTT. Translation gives CASSLVTGDEAFF.

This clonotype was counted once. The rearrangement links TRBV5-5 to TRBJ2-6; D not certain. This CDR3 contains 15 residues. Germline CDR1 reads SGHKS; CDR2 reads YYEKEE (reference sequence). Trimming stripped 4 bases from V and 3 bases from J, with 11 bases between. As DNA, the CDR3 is TGTGCCAGCAGCGACGGGTATGTTGGGGCCAACGTCCTGACTTTC. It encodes CASSDGYVGANVLTF. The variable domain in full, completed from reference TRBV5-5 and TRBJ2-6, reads DAGVTQSPTHLIKTRGQQVTLRCSPISGHKSVSWYQQVLGQGPQFIFQYYEKEERGRGNFPDRFSARQFPNYSSELNVNALLLGDSALYLCASSDGYVGANVLTFGAGSRLTVL.

The CDR3 DNA sequence: TGTGCCAGCAGTTTGCCCGGCGGGGGCGTGAATGAGCAGTACTTC. Its translation is CASSLPGGGVNEQYF. The V call is TRBV28, the J call TRBJ2-5; D is perhaps TRBD2 (7 bases). The CDR3 consists of 15 residues. Per germline, CDR1 MDHEN and CDR2 SYDVKM. The ends were cut back, 3 bases at V and 11 bases at J, with 22 bases in the middle.

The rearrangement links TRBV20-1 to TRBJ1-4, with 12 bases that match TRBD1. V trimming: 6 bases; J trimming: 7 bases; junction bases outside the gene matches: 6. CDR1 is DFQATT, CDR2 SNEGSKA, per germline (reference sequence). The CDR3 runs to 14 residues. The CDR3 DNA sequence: TGCAGTGCCTCCGGGACAGGGGGCGGTGAAAAACTGTTTTTT. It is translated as CSASGTGGGEKLFF.

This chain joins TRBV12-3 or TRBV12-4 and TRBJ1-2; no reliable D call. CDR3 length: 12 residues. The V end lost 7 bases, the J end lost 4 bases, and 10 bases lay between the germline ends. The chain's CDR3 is CASTTPPYGYTF. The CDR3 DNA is TGTGCCAGCACCACTCCTCCCTATGGCTACACCTTC.

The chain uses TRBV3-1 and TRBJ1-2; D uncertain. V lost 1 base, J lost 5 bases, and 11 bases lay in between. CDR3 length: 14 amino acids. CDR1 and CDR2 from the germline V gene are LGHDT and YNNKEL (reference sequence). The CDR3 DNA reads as TGTGCCAGCAGCCAAGGAGGGCCGGGTTATGGCTACACCTTC. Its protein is CASSQGGPGYGYTF.

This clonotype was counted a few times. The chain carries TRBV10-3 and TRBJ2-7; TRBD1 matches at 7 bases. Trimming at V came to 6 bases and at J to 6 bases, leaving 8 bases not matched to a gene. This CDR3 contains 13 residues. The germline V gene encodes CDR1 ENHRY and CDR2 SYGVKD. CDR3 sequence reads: CAISSQGVREQYF. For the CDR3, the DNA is TGTGCCATCAGCTCCCAGGGGGTACGCGAGCAGTACTTC.

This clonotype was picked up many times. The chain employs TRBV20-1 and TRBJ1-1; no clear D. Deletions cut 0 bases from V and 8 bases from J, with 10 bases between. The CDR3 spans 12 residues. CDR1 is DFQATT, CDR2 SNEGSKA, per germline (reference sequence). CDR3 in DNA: TGCAGTGCTAGAGATGGGAGACCGGAAGCTTTCTTT. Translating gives CSARDGRPEAFF.

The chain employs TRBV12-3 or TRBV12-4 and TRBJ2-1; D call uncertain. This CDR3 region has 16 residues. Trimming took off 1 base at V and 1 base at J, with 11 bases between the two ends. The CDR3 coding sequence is TGTGCCAGCAGTTTAGGGGGTATGAAATCCTACAATGAGCAGTTCTTC. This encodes CASSLGGMKSYNEQFF.

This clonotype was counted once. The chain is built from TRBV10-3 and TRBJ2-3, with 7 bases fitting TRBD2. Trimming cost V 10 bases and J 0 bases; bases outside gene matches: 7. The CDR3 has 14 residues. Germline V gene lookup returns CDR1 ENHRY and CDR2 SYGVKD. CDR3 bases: TGTGCCACCGGGCGGGGGATTAGCACAGATACGCAGTATTTT. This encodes CATGRGISTDTQYF.

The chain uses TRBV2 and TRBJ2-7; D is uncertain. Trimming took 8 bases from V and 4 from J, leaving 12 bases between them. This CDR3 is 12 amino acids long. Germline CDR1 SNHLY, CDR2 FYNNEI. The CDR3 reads CASLQAPYEQYV. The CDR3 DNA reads TGTGCCAGCCTTCAAGCCCCATACGAGCAGTACGTC.

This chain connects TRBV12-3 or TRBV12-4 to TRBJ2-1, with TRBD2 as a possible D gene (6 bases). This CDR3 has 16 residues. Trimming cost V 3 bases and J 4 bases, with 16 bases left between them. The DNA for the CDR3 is TGTGCCAGCAGTTTGAAAACGGGGGTCTCATACAATGAGCAGTTCTTC. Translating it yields CASSLKTGVSYNEQFF.

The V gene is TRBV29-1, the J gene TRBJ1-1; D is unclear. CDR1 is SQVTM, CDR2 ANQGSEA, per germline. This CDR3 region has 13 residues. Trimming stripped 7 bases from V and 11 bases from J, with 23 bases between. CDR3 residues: CSAPLFGSSEAFF. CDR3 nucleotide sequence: TGCAGCGCCCCGCTCTTTGGGTCTAGTGAGGCTTTCTTT. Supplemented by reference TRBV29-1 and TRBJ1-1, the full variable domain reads SAVISQKPSRDICQRGTSLTIQCQVDSQVTMMFWYRQQPGQSLTLIATANQGSEATYESGFVIDKFPISRPNLTFSTLTVSNMSPEDSSIYLCSAPLFGSSEAFFGQGTRLTVV.

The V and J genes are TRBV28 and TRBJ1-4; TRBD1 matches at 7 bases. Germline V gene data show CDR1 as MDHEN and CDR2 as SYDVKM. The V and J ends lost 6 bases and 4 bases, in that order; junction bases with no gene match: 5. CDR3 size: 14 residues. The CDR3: CASRTDRRNEKLFF. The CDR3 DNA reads TGTGCCAGCAGGACGGACAGGCGTAATGAAAAACTGTTTTTT.

CDR3 region: CASSRAVGANVLTF. DNA of the CDR3: TGTGCCAGCAGCAGGGCGGTAGGGGCCAACGTCCTGACTTTC. The rearrangement uses TRBV28 and TRBJ2-6; D is perhaps TRBD1 (5 bases). The CDR3 sequence is 14 residues long. The germline CDR1 and CDR2 sequences are MDHEN and SYDVKM. Trimming stripped 6 bases from V and 4 bases from J, with 10 bases between.

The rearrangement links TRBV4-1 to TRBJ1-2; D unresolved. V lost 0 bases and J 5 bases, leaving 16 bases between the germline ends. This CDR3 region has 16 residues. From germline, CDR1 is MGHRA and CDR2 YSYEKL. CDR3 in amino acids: CASSQDNPRLGYGYTF. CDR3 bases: TGCGCCAGCAGCCAAGATAACCCCCGGCTGGGGTATGGCTACACCTTC.

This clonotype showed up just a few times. This chain's CDR3 is CASSLGLSGDTQYF. For the CDR3, the DNA is TGTGCCAGCAGCTTAGGACTATCAGGAGATACGCAGTATTTT. The V and J genes are TRBV11-3 and TRBJ2-3; a weak D match, TRBD2 (5 bases). The CDR3 runs to 14 residues. CDR1 and CDR2 from the germline V gene are SGHNT and YENEEA. V was shortened by 1 base and J by 5 bases, with 10 bases between the two germline ends.

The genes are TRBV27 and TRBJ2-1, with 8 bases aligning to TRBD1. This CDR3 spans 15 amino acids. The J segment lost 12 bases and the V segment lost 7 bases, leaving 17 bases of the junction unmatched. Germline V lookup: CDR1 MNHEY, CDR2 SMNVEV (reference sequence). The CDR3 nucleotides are TGTGCCAGCAACCACCGGGACAGGTCCTTTTCCGGGCAGTTCTTC. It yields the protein CASNHRDRSFSGQFF.

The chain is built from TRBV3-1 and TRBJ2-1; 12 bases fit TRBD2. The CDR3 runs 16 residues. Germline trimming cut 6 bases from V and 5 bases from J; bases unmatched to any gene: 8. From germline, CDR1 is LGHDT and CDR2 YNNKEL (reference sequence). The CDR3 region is CASRQTSGGSNNEQFF. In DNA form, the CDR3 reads TGTGCCAGCAGGCAGACTAGCGGGGGTTCCAACAATGAGCAGTTCTTC.

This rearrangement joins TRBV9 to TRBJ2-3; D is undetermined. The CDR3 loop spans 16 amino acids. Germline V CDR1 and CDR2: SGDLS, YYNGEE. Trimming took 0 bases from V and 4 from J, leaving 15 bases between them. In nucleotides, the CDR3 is TGTGCCAGCAGCGTAGCATCAGGTATCTCGTCAGATACGCAGTATTTT. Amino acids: CASSVASGISSDTQYF.

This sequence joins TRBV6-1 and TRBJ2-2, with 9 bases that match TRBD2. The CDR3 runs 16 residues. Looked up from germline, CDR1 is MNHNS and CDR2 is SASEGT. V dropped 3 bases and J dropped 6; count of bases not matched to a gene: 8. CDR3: CASSERGGLFPGELFF. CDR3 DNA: TGTGCCAGCAGTGAGCGGGGGGGCCTCTTTCCCGGGGAGCTGTTTTTT.

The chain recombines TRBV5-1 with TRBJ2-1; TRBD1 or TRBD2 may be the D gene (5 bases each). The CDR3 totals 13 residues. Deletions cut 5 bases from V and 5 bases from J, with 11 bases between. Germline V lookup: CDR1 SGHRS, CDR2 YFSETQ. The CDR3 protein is CASRPGTNNEQFF. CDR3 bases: TGCGCCAGCAGGCCCGGGACCAACAATGAGCAGTTCTTC.

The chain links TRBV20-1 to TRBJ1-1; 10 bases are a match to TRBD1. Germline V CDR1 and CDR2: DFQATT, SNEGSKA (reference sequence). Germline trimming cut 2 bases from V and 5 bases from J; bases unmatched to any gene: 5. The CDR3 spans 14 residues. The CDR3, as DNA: TGCAGTGCTAGACATGACAGGGGGCGGACTGAAGCTTTCTTT. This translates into CSARHDRGRTEAFF.

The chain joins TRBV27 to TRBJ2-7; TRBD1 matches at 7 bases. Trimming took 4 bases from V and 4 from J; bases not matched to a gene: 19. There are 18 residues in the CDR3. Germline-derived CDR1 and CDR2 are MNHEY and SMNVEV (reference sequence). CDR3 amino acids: CASSSRGAGPRGNYEQYF. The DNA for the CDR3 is TGTGCCAGCAGTTCCAGGGGTGCGGGTCCCAGGGGGAATTACGAGCAGTACTTC.

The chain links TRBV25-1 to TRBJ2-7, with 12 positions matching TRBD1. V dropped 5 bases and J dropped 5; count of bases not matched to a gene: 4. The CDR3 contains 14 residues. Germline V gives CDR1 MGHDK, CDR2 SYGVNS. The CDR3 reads CASSQGTGGHEQYF. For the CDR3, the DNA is TGTGCCAGCAGTCAAGGGACAGGGGGCCACGAGCAGTACTTC.

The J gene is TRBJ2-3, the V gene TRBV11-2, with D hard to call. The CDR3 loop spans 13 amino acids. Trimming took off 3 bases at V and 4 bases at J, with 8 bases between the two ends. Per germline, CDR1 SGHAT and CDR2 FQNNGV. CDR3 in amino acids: CASSFGDSDTQYF. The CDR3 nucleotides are TGTGCCAGCAGCTTTGGGGATTCAGATACGCAGTATTTT.

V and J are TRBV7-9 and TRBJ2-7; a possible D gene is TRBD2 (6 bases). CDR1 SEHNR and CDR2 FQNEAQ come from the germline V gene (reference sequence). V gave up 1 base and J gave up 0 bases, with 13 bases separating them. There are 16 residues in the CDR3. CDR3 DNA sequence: TGTGCCAGCAGCTTAGGGGGGGTCCCCTACTCCTACGAGCAGTACTTC. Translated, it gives CASSLGGVPYSYEQYF.

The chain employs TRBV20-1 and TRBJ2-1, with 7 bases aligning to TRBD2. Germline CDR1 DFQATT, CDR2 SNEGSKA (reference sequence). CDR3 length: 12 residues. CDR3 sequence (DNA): TGCACCCTAGAGCGGGGCTACAATGAGCAGTTCTTC. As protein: CTLERGYNEQFF.

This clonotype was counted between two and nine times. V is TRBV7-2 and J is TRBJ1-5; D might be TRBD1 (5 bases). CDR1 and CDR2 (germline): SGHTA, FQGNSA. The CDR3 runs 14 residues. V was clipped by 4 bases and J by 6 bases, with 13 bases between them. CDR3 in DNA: TGTGCCAGCAGCTCCCTAGGGACTTCTCAGCCCCAGCATTTT. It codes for CASSSLGTSQPQHF.